These T cell receptor beta chains were read from a single sample in a study of beta chain features in type 1 diabetes. Sequenced by immunoSEQ multiplex PCR; TCRdb stores in-frame clones only, minus some. This table holds around 430,000 clones, 30% found once. Sample: naive CD4+ T cells from blood. These receptor sequences come from a man between 18 and 29 years old in good health. CDR3s include the opening cysteine and the closing phenylalanine or tryptophan. Fields, in order: CDR3 protein, V gene.

cdr3_aa: CASSLRTSVGQYF; v_call: TRBV13
cdr3_aa: CASSFELPGGLSTDTQYF; v_call: TRBV7-2
cdr3_aa: CSVDRGESSYNEQFF; v_call: TRBV29-1
cdr3_aa: CAWKRDRQYNEQFF; v_call: TRBV30
cdr3_aa: CASSPYEGAIGNTIYF; v_call: TRBV7-2
cdr3_aa: CASSSPGQGTYEQYF; v_call: TRBV7-9
cdr3_aa: CASRRAEQFF; v_call: TRBV7-9
cdr3_aa: CASSFGGLNEKLFF; v_call: TRBV7-2
cdr3_aa: CASSQLAGETQYF; v_call: TRBV19
cdr3_aa: CAWSVKQNTEAFF; v_call: TRBV30
cdr3_aa: CSVVGSNYGYTF; v_call: TRBV29-1
cdr3_aa: CASSEGGGLGANVLTF; v_call: TRBV6-1
cdr3_aa: CASSSSRDGGYEQYF; v_call: TRBV7-9
cdr3_aa: CASSVEALSGNTIYF; v_call: TRBV9
cdr3_aa: CASMGSYNEQFF; v_call: TRBV2
cdr3_aa: CSVERQTNTEAFF; v_call: TRBV29-1
cdr3_aa: CASQQGWTTGELFF; v_call: TRBV13
cdr3_aa: CSARDHYEQYF; v_call: TRBV20-1
cdr3_aa: CASSQRSQGTEAFF; v_call: TRBV18
cdr3_aa: CASSWPRTDGYTF; v_call: TRBV6-4
cdr3_aa: CASSPPGLARNEQFF; v_call: TRBV7-9
cdr3_aa: CASSQAGQSTDTQYF; v_call: TRBV4-3
cdr3_aa: CASSWGLAGVYNEQFF; v_call: TRBV5-1
cdr3_aa: CASSSGTDPYEQYF; v_call: TRBV5-1
cdr3_aa: CATDGGLSTDTQYF; v_call: TRBV15
cdr3_aa: CASSYGARGTDTQYF; v_call: TRBV6-5
cdr3_aa: CASSPGASEQYF; v_call: TRBV18
cdr3_aa: CASSKTSGRYEQYF; v_call: TRBV19
cdr3_aa: CASSLDRTLYSYEQYF; v_call: TRBV7-2
cdr3_aa: CASSVGPFQETQYF; v_call: TRBV9
cdr3_aa: CASSLEDRANEKLFF; v_call: TRBV5-1
cdr3_aa: CASSGAGGPNQPQHF; v_call: TRBV2
cdr3_aa: CASSHRAGYEQFF; v_call: TRBV11-3
cdr3_aa: CASSRDRSESSIQYF; v_call: TRBV7-3
cdr3_aa: CACRGNTEAFF; v_call: TRBV20-1
cdr3_aa: CASSLLGEAFF; v_call: TRBV5-4
cdr3_aa: CASSYSGPSDTQYF; v_call: TRBV7-9
cdr3_aa: CASKDRYGYTF; v_call: TRBV9
cdr3_aa: CASSAGVWTDTQYF; v_call: TRBV10-1
cdr3_aa: CASSFGPSTYEQYF; v_call: TRBV5-1
cdr3_aa: CASSFVAGGSSGANVLTF; v_call: TRBV13
cdr3_aa: CASSRPSGGYTF; v_call: TRBV5-6
cdr3_aa: CASSLETANYGYTF; v_call: TRBV5-1
cdr3_aa: CASSESGKHEQFF; v_call: TRBV25-1
cdr3_aa: CASSVDQDQPQHF; v_call: TRBV9
cdr3_aa: CASSPPRRDTQYF; v_call: TRBV11-3
cdr3_aa: CASWTGHYGYTF; v_call: TRBV28
cdr3_aa: CASSSKRRGTDTQYF; v_call: TRBV11-2
cdr3_aa: CAGGRGQGYGYTF; v_call: TRBV30
cdr3_aa: CAWSLEIGELFF; v_call: TRBV30